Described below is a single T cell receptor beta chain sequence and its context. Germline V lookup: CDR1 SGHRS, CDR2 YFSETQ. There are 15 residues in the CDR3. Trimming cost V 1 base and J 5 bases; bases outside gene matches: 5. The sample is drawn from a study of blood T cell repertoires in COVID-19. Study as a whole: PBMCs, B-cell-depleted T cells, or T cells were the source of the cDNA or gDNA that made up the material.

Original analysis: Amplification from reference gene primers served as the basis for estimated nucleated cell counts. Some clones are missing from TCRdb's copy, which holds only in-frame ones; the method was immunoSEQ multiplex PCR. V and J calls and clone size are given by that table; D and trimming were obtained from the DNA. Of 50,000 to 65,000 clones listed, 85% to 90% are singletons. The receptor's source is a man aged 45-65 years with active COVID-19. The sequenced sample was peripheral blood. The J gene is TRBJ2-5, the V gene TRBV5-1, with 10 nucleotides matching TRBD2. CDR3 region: CASSLKAGGAETQYF. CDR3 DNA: TGCGCCAGCAGCTTGAAAGCGGGGGGGGCGGAGACCCAGTACTTC.